This T cell receptor (beta chain) derives from a study of T cells in Graves' hyperthyroidism and ophthalmopathy. This CDR3 comprises 13 residues. The ends lost 4 bases at V and 5 bases at J; junction bases unmatched: 7. Germline V gives CDR1 GTSNPN, CDR2 SVGIG (reference sequence). RNA transcripts gave rise to amplified TCR beta CDR3 regions. The TCR CDR3 first-round RT-PCR relied on the HTBI primer set. TCRdb fed the multiplex PCR reads into MiXCR, producing one record per CDR3 protein. The sample lists about 210,000 distinct CDR3 sequences; 17% were seen once. This clonotype was picked up a small number of times. Cells are PBMCs isolated from about 10 ml of fresh blood.

Sample: blood. This sequence was found in a man aged 50-60 years with Graves' hyperthyroidism. The chain is built from TRBV30 and TRBJ2-5, with 7 bases matching TRBD1. CDR3 in amino acids: CAWTNTGAETQYF. CDR3 nucleotides: TGTGCCTGGACAAACACAGGGGCGGAGACCCAGTACTTC.